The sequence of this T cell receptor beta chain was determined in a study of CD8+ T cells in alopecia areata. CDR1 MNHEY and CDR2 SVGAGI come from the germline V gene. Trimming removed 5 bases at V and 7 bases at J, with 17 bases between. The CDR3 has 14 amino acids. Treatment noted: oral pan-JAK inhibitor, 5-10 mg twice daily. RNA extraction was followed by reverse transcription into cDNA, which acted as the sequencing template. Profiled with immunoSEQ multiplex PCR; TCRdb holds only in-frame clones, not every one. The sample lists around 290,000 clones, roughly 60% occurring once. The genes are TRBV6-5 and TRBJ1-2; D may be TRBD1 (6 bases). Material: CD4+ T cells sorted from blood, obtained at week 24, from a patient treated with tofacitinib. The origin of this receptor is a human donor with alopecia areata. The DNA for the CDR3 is TGTGCCAGCAGTCGCGGAGGGGGGTATGGTGGCTACACCTTC. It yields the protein CASSRGGGYGGYTF.